A single sample is the source of the 10 T cell receptor beta chains below, sequenced in a study of cytomegalovirus exposure and HLA in healthy donors. Amplification used 60 Vbeta primers and 13 Jbeta primers. Produced via immunoSEQ multiplex PCR; TCRdb's table is partial and in-frame only. The top ten clones hold approximately 4% of a sample with under 150,000 clones, more than 70% of them seen once. Material: PBMCs. The receptors were gathered from a man in his forties or fifties in good health and CMV-seropositive.

The chain combines TRBV2 with TRBJ1-4; 7 bases match TRBD1. Germline CDR1 and CDR2: SNHLY and FYNNEI. The CDR3 consists of 15 residues. The V and J ends lost 5 bases and 3 bases, in that order; junction bases with no gene match: 6. The CDR3 coding sequence is TGTGCCAGCAGTTCCACCGGGACAGCTAATGAAAAACTGTTTTTT. The encoded protein is CASSSTGTANEKLFF.

The chain joins TRBV5-4 to TRBJ2-7; 7 nucleotides align to TRBD2. CDR3 length equals 15 residues. Per germline, CDR1 SGHNT and CDR2 YYREEE (reference sequence). V lost 4 bases to trimming and J lost 3 bases; unmatched junction nucleotides: 10. The CDR3 coding sequence is TGTGCCAGCAGCCGGGAGGCAGGGATGAACTACGAGCAGTACTTC. As protein: CASSREAGMNYEQYF.

V usage is TRBV5-8 and J usage is TRBJ1-5; 7 nucleotides agree with TRBD1. V shed 4 bases and J 0 bases; nucleotides not matched to a gene: 4. This CDR3 has 15 amino acids. The germline V gene encodes CDR1 SGHTS and CDR2 YDEGEE. CDR3 loop: CASSGTVYSNQPQHF. In nucleotides, the CDR3 is TGTGCCAGCAGCGGGACAGTTTATAGCAATCAGCCCCAGCATTTT.

This clone came up a few times. This chain joins TRBV6-5 and TRBJ1-3; weak D call: TRBD1 (6 bases). Trimming cost V 5 bases and J 0 bases, with 8 bases left between them. The germline V gene encodes CDR1 MNHEY and CDR2 SVGAGI. This CDR3 spans 14 amino acids. In DNA, the CDR3 is TGTGCCAGCAGTACAGGGAGCTCTGGAAACACCATATATTTT. Protein product: CASSTGSSGNTIYF.

The rearrangement uses TRBV6-6 and TRBJ1-1, with TRBD1 matching 11 bases. CDR1 MNHNY and CDR2 SVGAGI come from the germline V gene (reference sequence). Trimming at V came to 6 bases and at J to 1 base, leaving 7 bases not matched to a gene. The CDR3 has 16 residues. This CDR3 is CASRPGTGGWNTEAFF. In DNA, the CDR3 is TGTGCCAGCAGACCCGGGACAGGGGGGTGGAACACTGAAGCTTTCTTT.

V is TRBV6-1 and J is TRBJ2-5; 12 positions agree with TRBD2. Looked up from germline, CDR1 is MNHNS and CDR2 is SASEGT. The length of the CDR3 is 14 residues. J lost 5 bases, V lost 6 bases, and 4 bases had no gene match. Here the CDR3 reads CASRLAGGEETQYF. DNA for the CDR3: TGTGCCAGCAGGCTAGCGGGAGGGGAGGAGACCCAGTACTTC.

The V and J genes are TRBV5-1 and TRBJ1-1, with D possibly TRBD1 on 5 matching bases. Germline loops: CDR1 SGHRS, CDR2 YFSETQ. V dropped 3 bases and J dropped 2 bases, with 11 bases sitting between them. The CDR3 is 14 amino acids. CDR3 in DNA: TGCGCCAGCAGCTACGGGAGGGACAACACTGAAGCTTTCTTT. This codes for CASSYGRDNTEAFF.

The gene calls are TRBV18 and TRBJ2-3; 9 bases match TRBD2. Germline V gene sequence: CDR1 KGHSH, CDR2 LQKENI. The junction had 10 bases not matched to a gene; V was cut back by 1 base and J by 5 bases. This CDR3 has 17 amino acids. The CDR3 region has the DNA TGTGCCAGCTCACCACGAATAGCGGGGGTAGTCGGAGATACGCAGTATTTT. Amino acid sequence: CASSPRIAGVVGDTQYF.

V usage is TRBV27 and J usage is TRBJ2-5, with 8 bases that match TRBD2. This CDR3 contains 14 residues. The germline V gene encodes CDR1 MNHEY and CDR2 SMNVEV (reference sequence). V gave up 5 bases and J gave up 1 base; unmatched junction bases: 3. Here the CDR3 reads CASSAGGIQETQYF. Written as DNA, the CDR3 is TGTGCCAGCAGTGCGGGGGGTATCCAAGAGACCCAGTACTTC.

The V and J genes are TRBV2 and TRBJ1-5, with TRBD1 as a possible D gene (5 bases). In germline, CDR1 is SNHLY, CDR2 FYNNEI. This CDR3 has 14 residues. Deletions cut 4 bases from V and 4 bases from J, with 11 bases between. DNA of the CDR3: TGTGCCAGCAGTGTGAAGGACACAAATCAGCCCCAGCATTTT. Translating gives CASSVKDTNQPQHF.